The 10 T cell receptor beta chains in this list originate from one sample, sequenced in a study of CD8 T cells in Susac syndrome. cDNA came from 0.5 to 1 ug RNA primed by random hexamers. Using its own MiXCR run on the immunoSEQ multiplex PCR reads, TCRdb lists one record per CDR3 protein. Of about 440,000 distinct CDR3 sequences in the sample, 85% are singletons; the top ten hold approximately 0.12%. Sample: CD8+ T cells from PBMCs. The receptors stem from a human donor with multiple sclerosis.

The gene calls are TRBV2 and TRBJ2-7, with TRBD2 identical over 8 bases. Unmatched junction bases numbered 14, after V lost 8 bases and J lost 2 bases. There are 16 residues in the CDR3. Germline-derived CDR1 and CDR2 are SNHLY and FYNNEI. The CDR3 is CASSSSTSGPTYEQYF. DNA of the CDR3: TGTGCCAGCTCGAGCTCAACTAGCGGCCCTACCTACGAGCAGTACTTC.

The rearrangement uses TRBV14 and TRBJ2-1; TRBD2 might be the D (5 bases). CDR3 length: 12 amino acids. Trimming stripped 0 bases from V and 8 bases from J, with 5 bases between. CDR1 and CDR2 from the germline V gene are SGHDN and FVKESK. The CDR3 DNA is TGTGCCAGCAGCCAAGAAGCGGATGAGCAGTTCTTC. Amino acids: CASSQEADEQFF.

The J gene is TRBJ2-1, the V gene TRBV2, with D uncertain. Per germline, CDR1 SNHLY and CDR2 FYNNEI. Trimming took off 1 base at V and 0 bases at J, with 7 bases between the two ends. The CDR3 consists of 15 residues. The CDR3 coding sequence is TGTGCCAGCAGTGAAGGGGCTAACTCCTACAATGAGCAGTTCTTC. This gives the protein CASSEGANSYNEQFF.

This chain links TRBV19 with TRBJ1-2; D may be TRBD1 (6 bases). Germline V gene lookup returns CDR1 LNHDA and CDR2 SQIVND (reference sequence). Trimming pared 7 bases from V and 0 bases from J, leaving 15 bases between. The CDR3 runs to 15 residues. The CDR3 DNA reads TGTGCCAGTATGGAGGGGGTACCGTCTAACTATGGCTACACCTTC. Translation gives CASMEGVPSNYGYTF.

This clonotype was seen only once. The chain links TRBV7-6 to TRBJ2-3; 10 nucleotides match TRBD1. Trimming took 1 base from V and 7 from J; bases not matched to a gene: 17. The germline V gene has CDR1 SGHVS and CDR2 FNYEAQ. The CDR3 sequence is 19 residues long. The CDR3 DNA reads TGTGCCAGCAGCTTAGACCCCCTGGACAGGGGGTTTCTGGAGAATACGCAGTATTTT. Protein product: CASSLDPLDRGFLENTQYF.

This chain uses TRBV28 with TRBJ2-1; 8 bases map to TRBD2. This CDR3 is 17 amino acids long. V lost 2 bases, J lost 8 bases, and 14 bases stayed unmatched. Germline CDR1 and CDR2: MDHEN and SYDVKM. For the CDR3, the DNA is TGTGCCAGCAGTTTACCTGGAGGTAGCGGGATAGTCGATGAGCAGTTCTTC. Translated, it gives CASSLPGGSGIVDEQFF. The variable domain in full, completed from reference TRBV28 and TRBJ2-1, reads DVKVTQSSRYLVKRTGEKVFLECVQDMDHENMFWYRQDPGLGLRLIYFSYDVKMKEKGDIPEGYSVSREKKERFSLILESASTNQTSMYLCASSLPGGSGIVDEQFFGPGTRLTVL.

This clonotype was detected once. This CDR3 reads CATSDRDSGNTIYF. In DNA form, the CDR3 reads TGTGCCACCAGTGACCGCGACTCAGGAAACACCATATATTTT. The rearrangement links TRBV24-1 to TRBJ1-3, with unresolved D. The CDR3 is made up of 14 amino acids. CDR1 and CDR2 (germline): KGHDR, SFDVKD. V was cut by 4 bases and J by 4 bases, with 10 bases left in between.

The genes are TRBV7-6 and TRBJ1-2, with D possibly being TRBD1 (5 bases). Germline V gene lookup returns CDR1 SGHVS and CDR2 FNYEAQ. V dropped 8 bases and J dropped 8 bases, with 15 bases sitting between them. CDR3 size: 12 residues. The CDR3 sequence: CASRGAGGGYTF. The CDR3, as DNA: TGTGCCAGCCGAGGGGCCGGAGGGGGCTACACCTTC.

The rearrangement uses TRBV6-1 and TRBJ1-1; no clear D gene. CDR1 and CDR2 from the germline V gene are MNHNS and SASEGT. Trimming removed 2 bases at V and 0 bases at J, with 4 bases between. The CDR3 extends over 13 amino acids. The CDR3: CASSESLNTEAFF. The CDR3 nucleotides are TGTGCCAGCAGTGAAAGTCTGAACACTGAAGCTTTCTTT.

DNA for the CDR3: TGCGCCAGCGGAGGCGGGGGGGCCGGAAACATTCAGTACTTC. Translated: CASGGGGAGNIQYF. The V call is TRBV10-2, the J call TRBJ2-4; 9 positions agree with TRBD2. V lost 8 bases and J lost 6; bases outside the gene matches: 8. The V gene's germline CDR1 is WSHSY and CDR2 SAAADI. The CDR3 loop spans 14 amino acids.